These T cell receptor beta chains were read from a single sample in a study of CD8 T cells in ankylosing spondylitis. TCRdb called the 5' RACE reads again in MiXCR, with one record for every CDR3 protein. The repertoire holds a few hundred thousand distinct CDR3 sequences, roughly a tenth seen once, with over 20% in the top ten. The sequenced material came from blood, either unsorted or a sorted T cell fraction (not recorded which). These receptors came from a male donor with ankylosing spondylitis or in good health (not recorded which). The conserved cysteine and the conserved F or W are not part of the CDR3 here.

>TRBJ1-1|TRBV18
ASSPPGTDNTEAF
>TRBJ2-3|TRBV12-3/TRBV12-4
ASSLGRPSTDTQY
>TRBJ1-2|TRBV9
ASSVDFPKEGAPIYGYT
>TRBJ1-2|TRBV5-1
ASTLEGNYGYT
>TRBJ2-5|TRBV7-3
ASSWGLGETQY
>TRBJ1-4|TRBV12-3/TRBV12-4
ASSRSLTGDEKLF
>TRBJ1-5|TRBV28
ASNRAANQPQH
>TRBJ2-7|TRBV5-1
ASSLDGTEPYEQY
>TRBJ2-1|TRBV3-1
ASSQFKGTSGYNEQF
>TRBJ1-5|TRBV6-1
ASSELDLNPSNQPQH
>TRBJ1-2|TRBV5-1
ASSLAEGSYGYT
>TRBJ1-1|TRBV5-1
ASSLWGQLNTEAF
>TRBJ2-1|TRBV7-2
ASSQTGTSFNEQF
>TRBJ2-1|TRBV5-6
ASSPSTSGQRNEQF